This T cell receptor beta chain was documented in a study of cytomegalovirus exposure and HLA in healthy donors. Amplification used 60 Vbeta primers and 13 Jbeta primers. TCRdb's copy holds only in-frame clones and misses some; the assay was immunoSEQ multiplex PCR. This table has 95,000 to 150,000 clones, approximately 81% appearing once. In this sample, this clone turned up a few times. The antigen remains unidentified. CDR1 is SEHNR, CDR2 FQNEAQ, per germline (reference sequence). V was pared by 5 bases and J by 6 bases, with 16 bases of the junction left unmatched. CDR3 length: 17 residues. General study findings and limits: Most CMV-associated TCR beta chains were later found to appear HLA-restricted. A later examination showed that TCR association rates differed by HLA locus, with DRB1 most and HLA-C fewest. Presence/absence analyses assumed roughly uniform sequencing depth across donors, which may not hold.

Sequencing was performed on PBMCs. The receptor's source is a man aged 18 to 29 in good health and CMV-seropositive. The chain joins TRBV7-9 to TRBJ2-3; 8 positions match TRBD2. The CDR3 loop reads CASSPTRQLTSVDTQYF. CDR3 in DNA: TGTGCCAGCAGCCCCACCCGCCAACTGACTAGCGTGGATACGCAGTATTTT. The variable domain in full, with the rest retrieved from reference TRBV7-9 and TRBJ2-3, is DTGVSQNPRHKITKRGQNVTFRCDPISEHNRLYWYRQTLGQGPEFLTYFQNEAQLEKSRLLSDRFSAERPKGSFSTLEIQRTEQGDSAMYLCASSPTRQLTSVDTQYFGPGTRLTVL.